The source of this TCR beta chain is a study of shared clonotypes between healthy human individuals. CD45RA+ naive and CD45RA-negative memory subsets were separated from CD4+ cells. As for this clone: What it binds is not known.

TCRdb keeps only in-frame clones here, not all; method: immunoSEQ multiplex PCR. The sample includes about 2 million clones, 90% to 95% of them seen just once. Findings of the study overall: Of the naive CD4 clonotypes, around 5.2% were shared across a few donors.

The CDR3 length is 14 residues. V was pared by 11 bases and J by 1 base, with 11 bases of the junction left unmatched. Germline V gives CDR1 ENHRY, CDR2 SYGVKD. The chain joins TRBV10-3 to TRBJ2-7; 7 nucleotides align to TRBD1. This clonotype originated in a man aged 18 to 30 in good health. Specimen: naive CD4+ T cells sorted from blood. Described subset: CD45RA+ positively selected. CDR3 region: CAAAPDRASYEQYF. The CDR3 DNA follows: TGTGCCGCCGCGCCCGACAGGGCGTCCTACGAGCAGTACTTC.